Here is one T cell receptor (beta chain) with its context. Random hexamers served to reverse transcribe roughly 0.45 to 1 ug RNA. With immunoSEQ multiplex PCR, TCR beta CDR3 was amplified across 54 Vbeta and 13 Jbeta. One entry per CDR3 protein results from TCRdb running MiXCR on the immunoSEQ multiplex PCR reads. The repertoire holds about 180,000 distinct CDR3 sequences, with 90% to 95% as singletons. In germline, CDR1 is MGHDK, CDR2 SYGVNS. CDR3 length: 16 residues. V was cut by 1 base and J by 5 bases, with 17 bases left in between. The data were taken from a study of CD8 T cells in Susac syndrome.

This receptor was obtained from a human donor with multiple sclerosis. Material: CD8+ T cells from PBMCs. The rearrangement links TRBV25-1 to TRBJ2-5; no reliable D call. The DNA for the CDR3 is TGTGCCAGCAGTGAATCTGTATGGAAAAGCACGGAGACCCAGTACTTC. Its translation: CASSESVWKSTETQYF.